The 17 T cell receptor beta chains in this list originate from one sample, sequenced in a study of T cell repertoires in cytomegalovirus infection. MiXCR, run by TCRdb on the reads, gives a single entry per CDR3 protein. Altogether 490,000 or so distinct CDR3 sequences are present, about 11% being singletons, with the ten largest covering roughly 10%. Material: PBMCs. The receptors stem from a human donor in good health (CMV status not recorded). Some clones in this sample may be carry-over from other donors' samples.

The V call is TRBV29-1, the J call TRBJ2-1; 7 bases fit TRBD2. Germline V gene lookup returns CDR1 SQVTM and CDR2 ANQGSEA. The CDR3 has 15 residues. With V trimmed by 5 bases and J by 2 bases, 9 bases remained unmatched. The CDR3 sequence: CSVSPSGLAYNEQFF. The CDR3 coding sequence is TGCAGCGTTAGTCCTAGCGGTCTGGCCTACAATGAGCAGTTCTTC.

This clonotype was counted at least ten times. V and J are TRBV7-6 and TRBJ1-4, with 11 nucleotides matching TRBD1. This CDR3 is 15 amino acids long. Per the germline V gene, CDR1 is SGHVS and CDR2 is FNYEAQ. V shed 4 bases, J shed 8 bases, and the junction held 6 bases outside the gene matches. The CDR3 reads CASSSPGQGVEKLFF. The CDR3 DNA follows: TGTGCCAGCAGCTCCCCGGGACAGGGGGTCGAAAAACTGTTTTTT.

This clonotype came up many times. V usage is TRBV6-5 and J usage is TRBJ1-2, with 9 bases identical to TRBD1. Per germline, CDR1 MNHEY and CDR2 SVGAGI. After removal of 5 bases from V and 6 bases from J, the junction contained 4 bases not matched to a gene. This CDR3 has 13 residues. CDR3 amino acids: CASSRTGANGYTF. The CDR3 bases are TGTGCCAGCAGTCGGACAGGGGCCAATGGCTACACCTTC.

This clonotype came up many times. The chain combines TRBV28 with TRBJ1-1, with D hard to call. The CDR3 spans 15 residues. Trimming cost V 2 bases and J 0 bases, with 10 bases left between them. Germline lookup yields CDR1 MDHEN and CDR2 SYDVKM. The CDR3 region has the DNA TGTGCCAGCAGTTTAGAAGGAACGGTGAACACTGAAGCTTTCTTT. Translated, it gives CASSLEGTVNTEAFF. Together with reference TRBV28 and TRBJ1-1, the CDR3 gives the full variable domain: DVKVTQSSRYLVKRTGEKVFLECVQDMDHENMFWYRQDPGLGLRLIYFSYDVKMKEKGDIPEGYSVSREKKERFSLILESASTNQTSMYLCASSLEGTVNTEAFFGQGTRLTVV.

DNA for the CDR3: TGTGCCAGCAGCCCGGGACTAGCGGGGGGGCGTTTGGAGCCCCAGTACTTC. As protein: CASSPGLAGGRLEPQYF. This chain connects TRBV7-8 to TRBJ2-5; 16 bases match TRBD2. The V and J ends lost 5 bases and 9 bases, in that order; junction bases with no gene match: 12. Germline V lookup: CDR1 SGHVS, CDR2 FQNEAQ. This CDR3 has 17 amino acids.

This clonotype was recorded many times. The V and J genes are TRBV11-2 and TRBJ2-5, with D tentatively TRBD2 (5 bases). Germline loops: CDR1 SGHAT, CDR2 FQNNGV. The length of the CDR3 is 15 residues. Trimming stripped 5 bases from V and 5 bases from J, with 18 bases between. Written as DNA, the CDR3 is TGTGCCAGCAGCCCCCAGCGGTCGGAGAGGGAGACCCAGTACTTC. This encodes CASSPQRSERETQYF.

At least ten counts were recorded for this clonotype. The chain couples TRBV4-2 to TRBJ2-1, with 9 bases aligning to TRBD2. J lost 6 bases, V lost 0 bases, and 15 bases had no gene match. The CDR3 is 19 residues long. Per the germline V gene, CDR1 is LGHNA and CDR2 is YNFKEQ. The CDR3 DNA sequence: TGTGCCAGCAGCCAAGATTTGGTAGCGGGAGCGGGTGGGGGCAATGAGCAGTTCTTC. Protein product: CASSQDLVAGAGGGNEQFF.

Ten or more counts support this clonotype. The chain has TRBV6-1 and TRBJ1-2; no clear D gene. CDR1 MNHNS and CDR2 SASEGT come from the germline V gene. V lost 2 bases to trimming and J lost 12 bases, with 19 bases between them. This CDR3 is built from 14 residues. The CDR3 bases are TGTGCCAGCAGTGAATCCAGTCGGCCGGTAATAGACACCTTC. It is translated as CASSESSRPVIDTF.

This clonotype has a count of ten or more. The chain carries TRBV19 and TRBJ2-5; D may be TRBD1 (5 bases). Deletions cut 8 bases from V and 2 bases from J, with 15 bases between. From germline, CDR1 is LNHDA and CDR2 SQIVND (reference sequence). The CDR3 length is 14 residues. The DNA of the CDR3 is TGTGCCAGTCGTCGTAGGGGCCTACAAGAGACCCAGTACTTC. It specifies CASRRRGLQETQYF.

Many counts were recorded for this clonotype. The V gene is TRBV7-8, the J gene TRBJ1-2; no clear D. Trimming took off 5 bases at V and 4 bases at J, with 11 bases between the two ends. The CDR3 length is 13 residues. Germline assignment: CDR1 SGHVS and CDR2 FQNEAQ. The CDR3 sequence is CASSATAVYGYTF. CDR3 in DNA: TGTGCCAGCAGCGCAACGGCCGTCTATGGCTACACCTTC. Based on the CDR3 plus reference TRBV7-8 and TRBJ1-2, the full variable domain is GAGVSQSPRYKVAKRGQDVALRCDPISGHVSLFWYQQALGQGPEFLTYFQNEAQLDKSGLPSDRFFAERPEGSVSTLKIQRTQQEDSAVYLCASSATAVYGYTFGSGTRLTVV.

This clonotype was counted at least ten times. The chain couples TRBV2 to TRBJ2-1, with D perhaps being TRBD1 or TRBD2 (7 bases each). Trimming took 8 bases from V and 8 from J, leaving 25 bases between them. The CDR3 runs 16 residues. Germline values: CDR1 SNHLY, CDR2 FYNNEI. The CDR3 nucleotides read TGTGCCAGCTTCCGAGGGGGCGGGGGCAGCGGGCATGAGCAGTTCTTC. Its translation is CASFRGGGGSGHEQFF.

This clonotype has just a few counts. The chain uses TRBV3-1 and TRBJ1-4, with D possibly being TRBD1 (5 bases). The CDR3 spans 16 residues. CDR1 and CDR2 (germline): LGHDT, YNNKEL (reference sequence). The germline V and J ends were trimmed by 4 bases and 6 bases, with 18 bases remaining between them. CDR3 sequence reads: CASSREPGVLDEKLFF. CDR3 bases: TGTGCCAGCAGCCGAGAACCGGGGGTTTTGGATGAAAAACTGTTTTTT.

In this sample, this clonotype turned up a few times. The chain has TRBV9 and TRBJ2-1; TRBD1 matches at 7 bases. V gave up 4 bases and J gave up 6 bases; unmatched junction bases: 10. The CDR3 loop spans 15 amino acids. Germline loops: CDR1 SGDLS, CDR2 YYNGEE. In nucleotides, the CDR3 is TGTGCCAGCAGCTCATCGCCGGGACAGCCCAATGAGCAGTTCTTC. It translates to CASSSSPGQPNEQFF.

This clonotype was seen repeatedly, ten times or more. The chain has TRBV27 and TRBJ1-2, with 7 nucleotides matching TRBD1. The CDR3 totals 15 residues. The germline CDR1 and CDR2 sequences are MNHEY and SMNVEV (reference sequence). V dropped 5 bases and J dropped 7; count of bases not matched to a gene: 13. CDR3 in DNA: TGTGCCAGCAGTCCTCGGACAGGCGCTCCTCGTGGCTACACCTTC. Translating it yields CASSPRTGAPRGYTF.

This clonotype was observed at least ten times. DNA of the CDR3: TGTGCCAGCAGCTTGCCGGGACAGGGATGGGGTCAGTACTTC. This gives the protein CASSLPGQGWGQYF. The J gene is TRBJ2-4, the V gene TRBV7-9; 9 bases match TRBD1. V was clipped by 3 bases and J by 12 bases; unmatched bases: 9. The CDR3 loop spans 14 amino acids. The germline CDR1 and CDR2 sequences are SEHNR and FQNEAQ (reference sequence).

The V and J genes are TRBV5-1 and TRBJ2-7; no clear D gene. V dropped 3 bases and J dropped 3 bases, with 16 bases sitting between them. The germline gives CDR1 SGHRS, CDR2 YFSETQ. This CDR3 region has 15 residues. CDR3 sequence: CASSSRSSTLYEQYF. As DNA, the CDR3 is TGCGCCAGCAGCTCGAGGTCCTCTACACTCTACGAGCAGTACTTC.

The gene calls are TRBV7-9 and TRBJ1-2, with 11 positions matching TRBD1. The V gene end was trimmed by 5 bases and the J gene end by 6 bases; junction bases not matched to a gene: 5. CDR1 is SEHNR and CDR2 is FQNEAQ in the germline V gene (reference sequence). CDR3 length equals 14 residues. As DNA, the CDR3 is TGTGCCAGCAGCAAGGACAGGGGGCTGGATGGCTACACCTTC. This gives the protein CASSKDRGLDGYTF.